This TCR beta chain was sequenced in a study of OX40 agonist ivuxolimab in advanced cancers. The overall study: One patient with hepatocellular carcinoma and two with cutaneous melanoma, three in all, had partial responses. Study-wide findings and caveats: Relative to CD4+ cells, CD8+ T cells on average had more expanded clones.

On cycle 4 day 1 and cycle 7 day 1, as well as at baseline, blood was sampled. In regard to this clone: Its antigen is still unknown.

Data came from immunoSEQ multiplex PCR; TCRdb stores just in-frame clones and leaves some out. The sample consists of 40,000 or so clones, roughly 80% of them appearing once. CDR3 length: 14 amino acids. CDR1 is MNHNY and CDR2 is SVGAGI in the germline V gene (reference sequence). The V end was cut by 1 base, the J end by 3 bases, with 10 bases between. V and J are TRBV6-6 and TRBJ2-7; D may be TRBD1 (6 bases). This receptor was identified in an adult with an advanced solid tumor such as melanoma, head and neck, liver or kidney cancer. Material: CD4+ or CD8+ T cells sorted from blood, obtained in a trial of the OX40 agonist ivuxolimab. The CDR3 region is CASSYWDTSYEQYF. CDR3 DNA: TGTGCCAGCAGTTACTGGGACACGAGCTACGAGCAGTACTTC.